This T cell receptor (beta chain) was identified in a study of identical twins. From germline, CDR1 is SGDLS and CDR2 YYNGEE. This CDR3 has 15 residues. Trimming cost V 3 bases and J 4 bases, with 14 bases left between them. In TCRdb, the 5' RACE reads were re-called with MiXCR into one record per CDR3 protein. The data show fewer than 250,000 distinct CDR3 sequences, with about 15% seen just once and roughly two fifths held by the top ten. These data were also reused for a study on T cells expressing NK-cell markers.

Specimen: CD8+ T cells sorted from blood. The TCR sequence derives from a woman between 18 and 29 years old in good health. The J gene is TRBJ2-1, the V gene TRBV9; D possibly uses TRBD1 or TRBD2 (6 bases each). CDR3 residues: CASSGFGGPYNEQFF. The CDR3 DNA follows: TGTGCCAGCAGCGGATTTGGGGGGCCATACAATGAGCAGTTCTTC.